A single sample gave rise to the 15 T cell receptor beta chains below, sequenced in a study of blood T cell repertoires in COVID-19. Assay used: immunoSEQ multiplex PCR; TCRdb lists only in-frame clones, some missing. The sample consists of about 410,000 clones, roughly 85% of them appearing once. Sequenced material: peripheral blood. These receptors were taken from a woman aged 25 to 39 with active or convalescent COVID-19.

For the CDR3, the DNA is TGTGCCAGCAGCTCCCCAGGGTTCTATGGCTACACCTTC. Encoded protein: CASSSPGFYGYTF. V usage is TRBV7-9 and J usage is TRBJ1-2; the D gene is possibly TRBD1 (5 bases). This CDR3 has 13 amino acids. The V end was cut by 4 bases, the J end by 4 bases, with 10 bases between. CDR1 and CDR2 (germline): SEHNR, FQNEAQ (reference sequence).

The V call is TRBV29-1, the J call TRBJ2-7, with 12 positions matching TRBD1. The CDR3 consists of 16 residues. Germline CDR1 and CDR2: SQVTM and ANQGSEA. The V and J ends lost 6 bases and 3 bases, in that order; junction bases with no gene match: 12. CDR3 coding DNA: TGCAGCGTCAGAGGGACAGGGGGCGAGGGTGTCTACGAGCAGTACTTC. This encodes CSVRGTGGEGVYEQYF.

The J gene is TRBJ2-1, the V gene TRBV5-1, with D maybe TRBD1 (6 bases). Trimming cost V 0 bases and J 1 base, with 8 bases left between them. The CDR3 has 15 amino acids. The germline V gene has CDR1 SGHRS and CDR2 YFSETQ. CDR3 bases: TGCGCCAGCAGCTTGGGACAGGATTCCTACAATGAGCAGTTCTTC. Amino acid sequence: CASSLGQDSYNEQFF.

The genes are TRBV6-2 or TRBV6-3 and TRBJ1-2, with D maybe TRBD1 (5 bases). The CDR3 is made up of 14 amino acids. Germline V gene lookup returns CDR1 MNHEY and CDR2 SVGEGT. V lost 5 bases to trimming and J lost 4 bases, with 14 bases between them. The CDR3 DNA is TGTGCCAGCAGTAACTGGATGACAGTCTATGGCTACACCTTC. Translated, it gives CASSNWMTVYGYTF.

The V call is TRBV7-8, the J call TRBJ2-7; 11 nucleotides line up with TRBD2. V lost 1 base, J lost 0 bases, and 5 bases stayed unmatched. The CDR3 covers 17 residues. Germline assignment: CDR1 SGHVS and CDR2 FQNEAQ. The CDR3 loop reads CASSLVLLAGDSYEQYF. DNA for the CDR3: TGTGCCAGCAGCTTAGTATTACTAGCGGGGGACTCCTACGAGCAGTACTTC.

The rearrangement uses TRBV5-6 and TRBJ1-1; TRBD1 might be the D (6 bases). Trimming took 4 bases from V and 6 from J, leaving 19 bases between them. This CDR3 has 15 residues. CDR1 and CDR2 (germline): SGHDT, YYEEEE. The CDR3 region is CASSGITRGRAEAFF. CDR3 nucleotide sequence: TGTGCCAGCAGCGGTATAACAAGGGGGAGGGCTGAAGCTTTCTTT.

The chain employs TRBV10-1 and TRBJ1-6; D uncertain. Germline-derived CDR1 and CDR2 are WNHNN and SYGVQD (reference sequence). The CDR3 runs to 14 residues. The germline V and J ends were trimmed by 5 bases and 7 bases, with 12 bases remaining between them. The CDR3 DNA reads as TGCGCCAGCAGTCCCGCAGCGTCGAATTCACCCCTCCACTTT. Translation: CASSPAASNSPLHF.

The V and J genes are TRBV5-1 and TRBJ2-5, with D possibly being TRBD2 (6 bases). This CDR3 contains 16 residues. Looked up from germline, CDR1 is SGHRS and CDR2 is YFSETQ. V was shortened by 0 bases and J by 0 bases, with 12 bases between the two germline ends. The CDR3 protein is CASSLVPRGYQETQYF. The CDR3 region has the DNA TGCGCCAGCAGCTTGGTCCCGCGGGGCTACCAAGAGACCCAGTACTTC.

The rearrangement uses TRBV5-1 and TRBJ1-1; 7 nucleotides match TRBD1. Germline CDR1 SGHRS, CDR2 YFSETQ. This CDR3 has 16 residues. The J segment lost 0 bases and the V segment lost 0 bases, leaving 5 bases of the junction unmatched. The CDR3 protein is CASSLAYTGVNTEAFF. The CDR3 DNA reads as TGCGCCAGCAGCTTGGCCTATACAGGGGTGAACACTGAAGCTTTCTTT. Variable domain in full (rest from reference TRBV5-1 and TRBJ1-1): KAGVTQTPRYLIKTRGQQVTLSCSPISGHRSVSWYQQTPGQGLQFLFEYFSETQRNKGNFPGRFSGRQFSNSRSEMNVSTLELGDSALYLCASSLAYTGVNTEAFFGQGTRLTVV.

This clone was seen more than once but under ten times. V and J are TRBV5-1 and TRBJ1-1; TRBD1 is a possible D gene (6 bases). This CDR3 has 12 residues. V was clipped by 4 bases and J by 5 bases, with 9 bases between them. Germline V gene sequence: CDR1 SGHRS, CDR2 YFSETQ. The CDR3 spells CASSPDRTEAFF. CDR3 in DNA: TGCGCCAGCAGCCCGGACAGAACTGAAGCTTTCTTT. The whole variable domain, filled in from reference TRBV5-1 and TRBJ1-1, reads KAGVTQTPRYLIKTRGQQVTLSCSPISGHRSVSWYQQTPGQGLQFLFEYFSETQRNKGNFPGRFSGRQFSNSRSEMNVSTLELGDSALYLCASSPDRTEAFFGQGTRLTVV.

V gene TRBV2 combines with J gene TRBJ2-1; D remains unclear. The CDR3 runs to 18 residues. The V gene lost 5 bases and the J gene lost 5 bases, with 25 bases spanning the gap. Germline loops: CDR1 SNHLY, CDR2 FYNNEI. CDR3 protein: CASSLEPTSQWSHNEQFF. CDR3 nucleotide sequence: TGTGCCAGCAGTCTTGAACCAACGAGCCAATGGAGTCACAATGAGCAGTTCTTC. The whole variable domain, filled in from reference TRBV2 and TRBJ2-1, reads EPEVTQTPSHQVTQMGQEVILRCVPISNHLYFYWYRQILGQKVEFLVSFYNNEISEKSEIFDDQFSVERPDGSNFTLKIRSTKLEDSAMYFCASSLEPTSQWSHNEQFFGPGTRLTVL.

The chain uses TRBV20-1 and TRBJ1-4; the D is unclear. Trimming removed 8 bases at V and 4 bases at J, with 8 bases between. Germline V CDR1 and CDR2: DFQATT, SNEGSKA (reference sequence). CDR3 length equals 11 residues. The CDR3 sequence is CSTLSNEKLFF. For the CDR3, the DNA is TGCAGTACTTTGAGTAATGAAAAACTGTTTTTT.

J is TRBJ2-7 and V is TRBV27; TRBD1 might be the D (5 bases). Germline loops: CDR1 MNHEY, CDR2 SMNVEV (reference sequence). The V gene lost 1 base and the J gene lost 4 bases, with 14 bases spanning the gap. The length of the CDR3 is 15 residues. DNA for the CDR3: TGTGCCAGCAGTTTATTGCGGCAGGGAAAGTACGAGCAGTACTTC. Translation: CASSLLRQGKYEQYF.

This chain links TRBV9 with TRBJ2-7; D possibly corresponds to TRBD1 (5 bases). V was cut by 3 bases and J by 1 base, with 20 bases left in between. Germline V lookup: CDR1 SGDLS, CDR2 YYNGEE. The length of the CDR3 is 17 residues. CDR3: CASSDSTLGVVSYEQYF. In DNA form, the CDR3 reads TGTGCCAGCAGCGACTCCACGCTAGGGGTGGTTTCCTACGAGCAGTACTTC. Filled out from reference TRBV9 and TRBJ2-7, the complete variable domain reads DSGVTQTPKHLITATGQRVTLRCSPRSGDLSVYWYQQSLDQGLQFLIQYYNGEERAKGNILERFSAQQFPDLHSELNLSSLELGDSALYFCASSDSTLGVVSYEQYFGPGTRLTVT.

This CDR3 is CASRTPGTDTQYF. The CDR3 nucleotides are TGTGCCAGCAGGACACCAGGCACAGATACGCAGTATTTT. The chain links TRBV6-5 to TRBJ2-3, with D unresolved. Per germline, CDR1 MNHEY and CDR2 SVGAGI. The germline V and J ends were trimmed by 6 bases and 1 base, with 8 bases remaining between them. This CDR3 is built from 13 residues.